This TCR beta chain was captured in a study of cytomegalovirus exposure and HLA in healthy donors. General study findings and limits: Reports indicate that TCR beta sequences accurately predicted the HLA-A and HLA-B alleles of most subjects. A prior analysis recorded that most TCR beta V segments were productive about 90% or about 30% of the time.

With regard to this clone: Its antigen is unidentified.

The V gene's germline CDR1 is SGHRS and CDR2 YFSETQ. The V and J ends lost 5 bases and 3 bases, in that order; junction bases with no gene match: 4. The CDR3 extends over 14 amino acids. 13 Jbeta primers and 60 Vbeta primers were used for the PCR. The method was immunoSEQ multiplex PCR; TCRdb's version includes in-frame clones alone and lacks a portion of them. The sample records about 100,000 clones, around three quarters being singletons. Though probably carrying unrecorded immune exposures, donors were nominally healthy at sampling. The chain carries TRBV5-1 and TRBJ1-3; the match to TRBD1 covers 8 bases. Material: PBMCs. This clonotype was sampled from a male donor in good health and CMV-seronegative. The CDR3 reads CASRDRAGGNTIYF. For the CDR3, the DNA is TGCGCCAGCAGGGACAGGGCAGGTGGAAACACCATATATTTT. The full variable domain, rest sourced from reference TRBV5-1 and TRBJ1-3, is KAGVTQTPRYLIKTRGQQVTLSCSPISGHRSVSWYQQTPGQGLQFLFEYFSETQRNKGNFPGRFSGRQFSNSRSEMNVSTLELGDSALYLCASRDRAGGNTIYFGEGSWLTVV.